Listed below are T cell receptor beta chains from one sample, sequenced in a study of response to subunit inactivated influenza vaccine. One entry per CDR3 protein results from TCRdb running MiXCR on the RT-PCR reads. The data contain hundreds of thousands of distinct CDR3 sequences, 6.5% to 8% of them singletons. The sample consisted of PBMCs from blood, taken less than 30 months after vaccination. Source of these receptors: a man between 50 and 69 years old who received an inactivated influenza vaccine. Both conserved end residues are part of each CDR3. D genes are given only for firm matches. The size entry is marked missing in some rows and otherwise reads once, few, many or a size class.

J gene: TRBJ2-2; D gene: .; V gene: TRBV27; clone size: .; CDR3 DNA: TGTGCCAGCAGTTTATCCGCCTGGACGGAGAACACCGGGGAGCTGTTTTTT; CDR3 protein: CASSLSAWTENTGELFF
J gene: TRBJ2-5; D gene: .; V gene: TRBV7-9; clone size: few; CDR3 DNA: TGTGCCAGCAGCTTAGCGCTAATGGGGGGCGGCGGAGAGACCCAGTACTTC; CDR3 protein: CASSLALMGGGGETQYF
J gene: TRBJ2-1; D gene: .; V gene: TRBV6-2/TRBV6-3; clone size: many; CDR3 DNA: TGTGCCAGCAGTTGGCAGGGCACCTACAATGAGCAGTTCTTC; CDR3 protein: CASSWQGTYNEQFF
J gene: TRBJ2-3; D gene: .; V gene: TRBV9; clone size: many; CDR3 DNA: TGTGCCAGCGGTTCGGGCACAGATACGCAGTATTTT; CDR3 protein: CASGSGTDTQYF
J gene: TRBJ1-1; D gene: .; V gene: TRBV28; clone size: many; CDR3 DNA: TGTGCCAGCCAAAGGATCCCCCTCCTTGGGGGCACTGAAGCTTTCTTT; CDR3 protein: CASQRIPLLGGTEAFF
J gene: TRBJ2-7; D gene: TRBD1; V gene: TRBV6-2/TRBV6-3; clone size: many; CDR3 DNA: TGTGCCAGCAGTTTACTAACAGGGGGCGACGAGCAGTACTTC; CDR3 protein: CASSLLTGGDEQYF
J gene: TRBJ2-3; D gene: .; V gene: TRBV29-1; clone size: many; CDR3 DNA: TGCAGCGGGGGGATATTAGTTGATACGCAGTATTTT; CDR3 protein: CSGGILVDTQYF
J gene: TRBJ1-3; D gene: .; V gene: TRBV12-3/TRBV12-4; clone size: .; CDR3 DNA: TGTGCCAGCAGTTTGCAGGGGCCCCTTGCTGGAAACACCATATATTTT; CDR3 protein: CASSLQGPLAGNTIYF
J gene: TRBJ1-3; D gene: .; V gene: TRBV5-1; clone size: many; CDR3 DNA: TGCGCCAGCAGCGTCGAAGACTCTGGAAACACCATATATTTT; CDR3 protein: CASSVEDSGNTIYF
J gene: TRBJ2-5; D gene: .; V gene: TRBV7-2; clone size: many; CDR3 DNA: TGTGCCAGCAGGGGCGGACAGTCCAAGGTCCAAGAGACCCAGTACTTC; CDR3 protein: CASRGGQSKVQETQYF